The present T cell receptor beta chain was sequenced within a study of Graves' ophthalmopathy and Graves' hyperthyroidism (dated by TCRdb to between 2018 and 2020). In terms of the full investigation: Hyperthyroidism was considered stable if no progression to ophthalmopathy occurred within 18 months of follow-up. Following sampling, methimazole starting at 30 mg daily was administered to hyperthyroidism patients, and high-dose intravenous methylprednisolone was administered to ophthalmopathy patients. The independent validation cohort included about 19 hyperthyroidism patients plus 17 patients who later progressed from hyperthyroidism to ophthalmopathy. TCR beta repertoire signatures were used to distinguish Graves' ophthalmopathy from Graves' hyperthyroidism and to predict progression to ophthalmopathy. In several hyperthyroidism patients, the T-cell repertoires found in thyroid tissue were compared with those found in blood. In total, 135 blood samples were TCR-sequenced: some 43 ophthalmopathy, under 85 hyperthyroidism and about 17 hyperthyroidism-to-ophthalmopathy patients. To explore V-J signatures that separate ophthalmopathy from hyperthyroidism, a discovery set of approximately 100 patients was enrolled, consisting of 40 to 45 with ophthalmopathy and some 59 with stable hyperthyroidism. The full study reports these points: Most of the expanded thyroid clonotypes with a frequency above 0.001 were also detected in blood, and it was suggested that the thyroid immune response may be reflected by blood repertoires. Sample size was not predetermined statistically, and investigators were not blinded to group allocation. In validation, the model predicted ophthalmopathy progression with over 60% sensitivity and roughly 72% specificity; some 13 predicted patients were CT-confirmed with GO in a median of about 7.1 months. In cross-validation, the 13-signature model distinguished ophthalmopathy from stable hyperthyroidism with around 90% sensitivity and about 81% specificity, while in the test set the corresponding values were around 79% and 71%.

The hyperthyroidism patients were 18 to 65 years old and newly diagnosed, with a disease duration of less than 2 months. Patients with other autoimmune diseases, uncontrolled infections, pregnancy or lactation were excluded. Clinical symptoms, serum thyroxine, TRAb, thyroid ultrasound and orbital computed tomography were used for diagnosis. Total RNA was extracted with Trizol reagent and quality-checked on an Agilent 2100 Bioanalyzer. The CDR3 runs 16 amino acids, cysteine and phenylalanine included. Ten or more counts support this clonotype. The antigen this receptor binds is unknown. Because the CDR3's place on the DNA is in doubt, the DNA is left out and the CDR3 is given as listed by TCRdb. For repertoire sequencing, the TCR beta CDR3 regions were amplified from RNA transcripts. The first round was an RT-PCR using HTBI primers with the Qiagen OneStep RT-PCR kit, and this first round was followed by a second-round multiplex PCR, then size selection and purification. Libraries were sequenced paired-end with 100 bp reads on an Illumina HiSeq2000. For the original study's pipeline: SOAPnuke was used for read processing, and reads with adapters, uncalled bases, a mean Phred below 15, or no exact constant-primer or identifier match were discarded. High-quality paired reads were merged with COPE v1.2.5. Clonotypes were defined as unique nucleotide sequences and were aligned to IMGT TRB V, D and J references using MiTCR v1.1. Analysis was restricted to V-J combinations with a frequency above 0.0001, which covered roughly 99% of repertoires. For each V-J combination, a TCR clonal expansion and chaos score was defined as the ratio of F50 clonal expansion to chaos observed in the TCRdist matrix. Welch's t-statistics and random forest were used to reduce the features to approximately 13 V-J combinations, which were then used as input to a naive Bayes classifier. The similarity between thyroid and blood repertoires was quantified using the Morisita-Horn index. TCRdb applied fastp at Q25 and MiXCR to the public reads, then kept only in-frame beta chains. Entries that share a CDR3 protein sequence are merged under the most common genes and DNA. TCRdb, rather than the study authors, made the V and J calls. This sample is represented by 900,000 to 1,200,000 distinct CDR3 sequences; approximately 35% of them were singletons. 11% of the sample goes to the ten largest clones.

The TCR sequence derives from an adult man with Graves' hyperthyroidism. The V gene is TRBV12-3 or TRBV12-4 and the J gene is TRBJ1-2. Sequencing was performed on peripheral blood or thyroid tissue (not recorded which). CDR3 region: CASSLQDLLSVRGYTF.